A selection of T cell receptor beta chains follows, all from one sample in a study of blood T cell repertoires in COVID-19. TCRdb's table, derived via immunoSEQ multiplex PCR, lists solely in-frame clones and lacks some. The data hold 88,000 or so clones, with approximately 86% observed a single time. Sequencing was performed on peripheral blood. These receptors originate from a man in his 60s with acute or convalescent COVID-19. The CDR3 runs from the conserved cysteine through the conserved F or W. The D gene is left open where the match is weak. Some rows mark clone size as missing; the rest say once, few, many or name a class of expanded clone.

v_call	d_call	clone_size	j_call	cdr3_nt	cdr3_aa
TRBV6-6	.	.	TRBJ1-2	TGTGCCAGCAGCAAAGCGGGGGGCGCCGCGACAGGAAGGGGACCTAACTATGGCTACACCTTC	CASSKAGGAATGRGPNYGYTF
TRBV6-5	TRBD1	.	TRBJ1-1	TGTGCCAGCAGGATACAAGCAGGGGGGACTGAAGCTTTCTTT	CASRIQAGGTEAFF
TRBV6-2/TRBV6-3	TRBD1	.	TRBJ1-5	TGTGCCAGCAGTTACGGTGTTCCCCGGACAGGGAACAACCAGCCCCAGCATTTT	CASSYGVPRTGNNQPQHF
TRBV25-1	TRBD2	.	TRBJ2-7	TGTGCCAGCACCCCGAACGTGGGGGGGGCCTACGAGCAGTACTTC	CASTPNVGGAYEQYF
TRBV2	TRBD2	once	TRBJ2-3	TGTGCCAGCAGTGTGACTAGCGCCTCCACAGATACGCAGTATTTT	CASSVTSASTDTQYF
TRBV18	.	.	TRBJ2-1	TGTGCCAGCTCACCACGGATTGGGGCAGGGGGGAAAGGATACAATGAGCAGTTCTTC	CASSPRIGAGGKGYNEQFF
TRBV5-1	TRBD1	once	TRBJ1-2	TGCGCCAGCAGCTTGGACGGGACAGGGGTGAGTGGCTACACCTTC	CASSLDGTGVSGYTF
TRBV12-3/TRBV12-4	.	.	TRBJ2-4	TGTGCCAGCAGTTACAGCCGAGAAAACATTCAGTACTTC	CASSYSRENIQYF
TRBV14	TRBD2	once	TRBJ2-3	TGTGCCAGCAGCCATAAAGCGGGGGGAAACACAGATACGCAGTATTTT	CASSHKAGGNTDTQYF
TRBV5-4	TRBD2	.	TRBJ2-7	TGTGCCAGCAGCTTCACTAGCGGGAGTAGCTACGAGCAGTACTTC	CASSFTSGSSYEQYF
TRBV30	TRBD1	once	TRBJ2-3	TGTGCCTGGGGTGGGATAGCCGGGACAGGGAGGGCAGATACGCAGTATTTT	CAWGGIAGTGRADTQYF
TRBV7-2	.	.	TRBJ1-2	TGTGCCAGCAGCTTAGATAAGGGGAACTATGGCTACACCTTC	CASSLDKGNYGYTF
TRBV7-9	.	.	TRBJ1-2	TGTGCCAGCAGCTTCTTACAGGGATCCTATGGCTACACCTTC	CASSFLQGSYGYTF
TRBV6-2/TRBV6-3	TRBD1	.	TRBJ1-1	TGTGCCAGCAGCTTTGCGCGGGACAGGGGGCTTTGGGACACTGAAGCTTTCTTT	CASSFARDRGLWDTEAFF
TRBV5-1	.	.	TRBJ2-5	TGCGCCAGCAGCTTGATAGACGGAGCAGAAGAGACCCAGTACTTC	CASSLIDGAEETQYF
TRBV19	.	.	TRBJ1-1	TGTGCCAGTAGTATAGATAACAGGAACACTGAAGCTTTCTTT	CASSIDNRNTEAFF
TRBV4-1	.	once	TRBJ1-1	TGCGCCAGCAGCCAAGGGAGTACAGCGGCTAAAGCTTTCTTT	CASSQGSTAAKAFF
TRBV5-6	.	.	TRBJ1-3	TGTGCCAGCAGCTTGGGACGGGAGGGGGTTCGCTCTGGAAACACCATATATTTT	CASSLGREGVRSGNTIYF
TRBV2	TRBD1	.	TRBJ1-6	TGTGCCAGCAGTCAGGACAGGGGTGCTCCTAATTCACCCCTCCACTTT	CASSQDRGAPNSPLHF
TRBV15	.	.	TRBJ1-5	TGTGCCACCAGCAGAGAAGGGGGTAGCAATCAGCCCCAGCATTTT	CATSREGGSNQPQHF
TRBV5-1	.	.	TRBJ1-3	TGCGCCAGCAGCTTGATGGGGGGTGGAAACTCTGGAAACACCATATATTTT	CASSLMGGGNSGNTIYF
TRBV19	TRBD1	.	TRBJ1-2	TGTGCCAGTAAAAGGACAGGGGTAGGGTATGGCTACACCTTC	CASKRTGVGYGYTF
TRBV6-5	.	once	TRBJ1-2	TGTGCCAGCAGCCAGACCCAAGATACAGGGAGAGGCTACACCTTC	CASSQTQDTGRGYTF
TRBV27	.	.	TRBJ1-6	TGTGCCAGCAGTCCGGGACAACCGAGTTCACCCCTCCACTTT	CASSPGQPSSPLHF
TRBV6-6	TRBD2	once	TRBJ2-3	TGTGCCAGCGCTTCGGGGGGAGTGGCAGATACGCAGTATTTT	CASASGGVADTQYF
TRBV5-6	.	.	TRBJ1-2	TGTGCCAGCAGCACCCCGGTAGGGGATGGCTACACCTTC	CASSTPVGDGYTF
TRBV6-6	TRBD1	.	TRBJ1-1	TGTGCCAGCATTCGGGACAGGGGGGCTGGAGCTTTCTTT	CASIRDRGAGAFF
TRBV11-2	TRBD2	.	TRBJ2-2	TGTGCCAGCAGCCCAATAGCGGGAGGGGACACCGGGGAGCTGTTTTTT	CASSPIAGGDTGELFF
TRBV11-2	.	.	TRBJ2-4	TGTGCCAGCAGCTTAGTTGTCATGAGGGACATTCAGTACTTC	CASSLVVMRDIQYF
TRBV27	TRBD1	.	TRBJ1-2	TGTGCCAGCACCCTTACGGGACAGGGGGCGATCTATGGCTACACCTTC	CASTLTGQGAIYGYTF
TRBV5-5	TRBD1	.	TRBJ1-2	TGTGCCAGCAGCTTGGCCGACAGGGGCTACGGCTACACCTTC	CASSLADRGYGYTF
TRBV21-1	.	.	TRBJ2-7	TGTGCCGGCCGGGACAGGGGGCAAGACGAGCAGTACTTC	CAGRDRGQDEQYF
TRBV7-9	TRBD1	.	TRBJ1-1	TGTGCCAGCAGCCCGCACCGCGGGGACAGAAACACTGAAGCTTTCTTT	CASSPHRGDRNTEAFF
TRBV5-8	TRBD1	few	TRBJ1-2	TGTGCCAGCAGCTTGGCCCCAGACAGGGGCAACCCCTACACCTTC	CASSLAPDRGNPYTF
TRBV30	.	.	TRBJ2-5	TGTGCCTGGAGTTTCCCCCCCGGCCAAGAGACCCAGTACTTC	CAWSFPPGQETQYF
TRBV6-5	TRBD2	.	TRBJ2-2	TGTGCCAGCAGCTGGGACTACTGGAACACCGGGGAGCTGTTTTTT	CASSWDYWNTGELFF
TRBV5-1	TRBD1	once	TRBJ2-1	TGCGCCAGCAGCCCAACAGGGGCCGGAGGCAATGAGCAGTTCTTC	CASSPTGAGGNEQFF
TRBV6-5	TRBD1	.	TRBJ2-5	TGTGCCAGCAGTTATCCGACAGGGGGGGTGGAGACCCAGTACTTC	CASSYPTGGVETQYF
TRBV13	TRBD2	.	TRBJ2-1	TGTGCCAGCAGCTTAGGAGGGCGAGGGGCTAGCGGGATCAATGAGCAGTTCTTC	CASSLGGRGASGINEQFF
TRBV9	TRBD1	.	TRBJ2-3	TGTGCCAGCAGCGTTTCGTCCAGGGGGCAAGATACGCAGTATTTT	CASSVSSRGQDTQYF
TRBV19	TRBD1	.	TRBJ2-6	TGTGCCAGTAGGACCGGGACAGGGGGCTTAGGGGCCAACGTCCTGACTTTC	CASRTGTGGLGANVLTF
TRBV6-5	TRBD1	.	TRBJ1-4	TGTGCCAGCAGTCTAGACAGGGTAAACGAAAAACTGTTTTTT	CASSLDRVNEKLFF
TRBV5-4	.	.	TRBJ2-5	TGTGCCAGCAGCTCCTTGGGGTCTCCGCGGGGAGAGACCCAGTACTTC	CASSSLGSPRGETQYF
TRBV7-9	.	.	TRBJ1-2	TGTGCCAGCAGCTTCGACATTGGGGGCTACACCTTC	CASSFDIGGYTF
TRBV23-1	.	.	TRBJ1-4	TGCGCCAGCATCCGTTATACAGATACAACTAATGAAAAACTGTTTTTT	CASIRYTDTTNEKLFF
TRBV27	TRBD1	.	TRBJ2-2	TGTGCCAGCAGTTTCTACGACAGGGTGAAGAGCACCGGGGAGCTGTTTTTT	CASSFYDRVKSTGELFF
TRBV6-2/TRBV6-3	TRBD2	.	TRBJ2-1	TGTGCCAGCAGTTACACGGGACTAGCGGGGGAGAACATATACAATGAGCAGTTCTTC	CASSYTGLAGENIYNEQFF
TRBV6-4	.	once	TRBJ2-2	TGTGCCAGCAGCACCGACTCTTTGACTAGGAGGGGGCGCGGGGAGCTGTTTTTT	CASSTDSLTRRGRGELFF
TRBV4-1	TRBD2	.	TRBJ2-1	TGCGCCAGCAGATTAGTGGAGGCGGGAGCGGGGTCCTACAATGAGCAGTTCTTC	CASRLVEAGAGSYNEQFF
TRBV27	.	.	TRBJ2-3	TGTGCCAGCAGTTTACGGCCCAAGCGTGGCACAGATACGCAGTATTTT	CASSLRPKRGTDTQYF
TRBV7-2	.	.	TRBJ1-3	TGTGCCAGCAGCTTAGCGCTGGTTGCGGCTACAACCTCTGGAAACACCATATATTTT	CASSLALVAATTSGNTIYF
TRBV6-1	TRBD1	.	TRBJ2-2	TGTGCCAGCAGGGACTCGGGACAGGCCACCGGGGAGCTGTTTTTT	CASRDSGQATGELFF
TRBV5-1	.	.	TRBJ2-3	TGCGCCAGCAGCCTTCGCGCCACAGATACGCAGTATTTT	CASSLRATDTQYF
TRBV6-5	TRBD1	.	TRBJ2-1	TGTGCCGTACGGGCGGACAGGGGTGTGAATGAGCAGTTCTTC	CAVRADRGVNEQFF
TRBV7-9	.	.	TRBJ1-1	TGTGCCAGCAGCTTAGAAACAGGGCCGAACACTGAAGCTTTCTTT	CASSLETGPNTEAFF